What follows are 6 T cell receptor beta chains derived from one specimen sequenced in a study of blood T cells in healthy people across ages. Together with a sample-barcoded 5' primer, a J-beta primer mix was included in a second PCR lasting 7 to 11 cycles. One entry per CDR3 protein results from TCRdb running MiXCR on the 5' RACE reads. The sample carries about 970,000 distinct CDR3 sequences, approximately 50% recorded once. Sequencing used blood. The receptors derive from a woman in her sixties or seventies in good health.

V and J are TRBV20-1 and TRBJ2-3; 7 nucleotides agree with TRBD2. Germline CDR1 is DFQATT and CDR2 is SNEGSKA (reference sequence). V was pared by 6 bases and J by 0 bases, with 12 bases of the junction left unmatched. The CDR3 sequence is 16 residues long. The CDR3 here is CSAREVRVLSTDTQYF. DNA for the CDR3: TGCAGTGCCCGGGAGGTACGGGTGTTGAGCACAGATACGCAGTATTTT.

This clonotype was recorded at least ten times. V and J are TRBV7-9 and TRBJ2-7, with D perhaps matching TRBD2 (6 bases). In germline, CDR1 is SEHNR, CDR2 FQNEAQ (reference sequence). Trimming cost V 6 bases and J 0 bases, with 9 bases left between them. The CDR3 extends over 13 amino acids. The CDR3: CASREGSSYEQYF. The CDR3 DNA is TGTGCCAGCAGGGAGGGAAGCTCCTACGAGCAGTACTTC.

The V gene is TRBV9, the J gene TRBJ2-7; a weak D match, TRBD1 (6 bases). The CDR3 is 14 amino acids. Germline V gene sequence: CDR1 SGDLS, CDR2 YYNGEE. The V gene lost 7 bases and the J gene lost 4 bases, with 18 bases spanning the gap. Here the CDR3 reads CASPAGEGRYEQYF. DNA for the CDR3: TGTGCCAGCCCCGCAGGGGAAGGGCGTTACGAGCAGTACTTC.

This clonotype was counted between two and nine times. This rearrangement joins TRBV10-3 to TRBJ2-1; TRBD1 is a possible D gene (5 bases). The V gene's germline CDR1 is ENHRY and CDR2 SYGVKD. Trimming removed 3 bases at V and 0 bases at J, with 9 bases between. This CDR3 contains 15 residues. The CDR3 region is CAISESQGSYNEQFF. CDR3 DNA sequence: TGTGCCATCAGTGAATCGCAGGGCTCCTACAATGAGCAGTTCTTC.

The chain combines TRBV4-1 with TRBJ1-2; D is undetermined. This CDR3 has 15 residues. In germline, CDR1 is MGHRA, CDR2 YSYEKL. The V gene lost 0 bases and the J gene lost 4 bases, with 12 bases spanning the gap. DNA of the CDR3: TGCGCCAGCAGCCAAGACTCAGGAGTGGGCTATGGCTACACCTTC. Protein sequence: CASSQDSGVGYGYTF.

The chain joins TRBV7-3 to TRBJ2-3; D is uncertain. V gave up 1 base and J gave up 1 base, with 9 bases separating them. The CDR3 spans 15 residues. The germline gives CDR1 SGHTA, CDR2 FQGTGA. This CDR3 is CASSLSALGTDTQYF. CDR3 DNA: TGTGCCAGCAGCTTAAGCGCGTTGGGCACAGATACGCAGTATTTT. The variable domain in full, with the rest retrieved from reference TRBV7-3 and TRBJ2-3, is GAGVSQTPSNKVTEKGKYVELRCDPISGHTALYWYRQSLGQGPEFLIYFQGTGAADDSGLPNDRFFAVRPEGSVSTLKIQRTERGDSAVYLCASSLSALGTDTQYFGPGTRLTVL.